This TCR beta chain was profiled in a study of T cells in Graves' hyperthyroidism and ophthalmopathy. The CDR3 regions of TCR beta were amplified from RNA transcripts. The TCR CDR3 was amplified in a first-round RT-PCR using the HTBI primer set. TCRdb independently ran MiXCR on the multiplex PCR reads; one entry per CDR3 protein. The sample includes roughly 380,000 distinct CDR3 sequences, about 14% of them seen just once. The V gene end was trimmed by 5 bases and the J gene end by 2 bases; junction bases not matched to a gene: 8. The CDR3 contains 15 residues. Germline loops: CDR1 SNHLY, CDR2 FYNNEI. Patients counted as stable if ophthalmopathy did not develop within 18 months. Hyperthyroidism had been newly diagnosed in patients aged 18 to 65, and its duration was under 2 months.

Sequenced input: blood. The TCR originated in a woman aged 55-69 years with Graves' hyperthyroidism. The rearrangement uses TRBV2 and TRBJ2-5; TRBD1 matches 7 bases. In DNA, the CDR3 is TGTGCCAGCAGTCCCGGGACAGCGATTCAAGAGACCCAGTACTTC. This translates into CASSPGTAIQETQYF. Supplemented by reference TRBV2 and TRBJ2-5, the full variable domain reads EPEVTQTPSHQVTQMGQEVILRCVPISNHLYFYWYRQILGQKVEFLVSFYNNEISEKSEIFDDQFSVERPDGSNFTLKIRSTKLEDSAMYFCASSPGTAIQETQYFGPGTRLLVL.